A single TCR beta chain is shown here with its context. The count of this clone is one. It has no known antigen specificity. Base qualities are not at hand, and no much larger clone is one base apart. The sample belongs to a study of blood T cell repertoires in COVID-19 (dated by TCRdb to 2018 to 2020). Regarding the complete study: The collaborator samples originated in the United States, Italy and Spain and spanned the acute and convalescent phases of COVID-19. The material from the prospective study consisted of cDNA or gDNA derived from T cells, B-cell-depleted T cells, or PBMCs. Subjects who had been exposed to COVID-19, were actively infected with it, or had recovered from it provided the deeply sampled blood TCRbeta repertoires that made up the dataset. A freely available public database, intended as a resource for researchers studying the immune response to SARS-CoV-2, is where the repertoires were released. The samples were drawn from two sources: the first 160 participants of the ongoing ImmuneRACE study, and over 1,000 subjects contributed by 6 global collaborators. The sample metadata nearly always contained a de-identified subject ID, COVID-19 status, age in years and sex. Where available, HLA class I and class II types were taken from metadata supplied by the sample provider and were not determined by assay-based typing.

Whole blood was collected in K2EDTA tubes by collaborating institutions according to the institutions' own protocols. For TCRbeta analysis, collaborators shipped samples in one of three forms: frozen whole blood, isolated PBMCs, or DNA extracted from either of those sample types. The research as a whole found: How much clinical and demographic metadata was included differed by source and by participant, and the metadata was provided uncurated.

TCRbeta CDR3 regions were amplified from genomic DNA by means of the immunoSEQ Assay, a bias-controlled multiplex PCR. The original pipeline was this. The number of nucleated cells in each sample was estimated by amplification of reference gene primers within the assay. To quantify the absolute abundance of each unique TCRbeta CDR3 rearrangement, sequence reads were collapsed and filtered. For each sample, productive Simpson clonality was calculated as the square root of Simpson's diversity index over productive rearrangements. This immuneACCESS table, as held by TCRdb, lists in-frame sequences with V and J called but not all clones. Of the missing ones, under half trace to an unresolved V gene in checked studies; the others have no known cause. The V and J calls and clone size come from that table; D and trimming were worked out from the DNA. Counted in this sample were some 20,000 clones; around 86% of them appeared once. 9.5% to 12% of the sample lies in the top ten.

CDR1 and CDR2 (MGHRA, YSYEKL) derive from the germline V gene. Measured from the cysteine to the phenylalanine, the CDR3 is 16 residues long. The entry retains the CDR3 DNA only, 48 bases that are in frame from base 1. The junction shows trimming of 3 bases on V and 4 bases on J, and the gene matches do not reach 3 bases of it. The receptor's source is a human donor in a cohort sampled during active COVID-19. The chain uses TRBV4-1 and TRBJ2-3, and TRBD2 aligns with 14 junction nucleotides. Sequencing input: peripheral blood. The CDR3 here reads CASSHLTSGRADTQYF. The base sequence is TGCGCCAGCAGCCACCTGACTAGCGGGAGGGCAGATACGCAGTATTTT.